The T cell receptor beta chain described here comes from a study of beta chain features in type 1 diabetes. Findings and limits, study-wide: Type 1 diabetes patients had moderately but significantly shorter TCRB CDR3s in all four CD4+ subsets.

Comments on this clone: The antigen is undetermined.

V was clipped by 1 base and J by 4 bases, with 8 bases between them. This CDR3 is built from 14 residues. CDR1 SGHVS and CDR2 FNYEAQ come from the germline V gene. Of the isolated RNA, all was reverse transcribed, and so the sequenced material was expressed TCRB transcripts. TCRdb keeps only in-frame clones here, not all; method: immunoSEQ multiplex PCR. The sample has some 150,000 clones, about 12% seen once. The sample taken for sequencing was central memory CD4+ T cells from blood. The source of this sequence is a young man with type 1 diabetes. The rearrangement links TRBV7-6 to TRBJ1-3; D is ambiguous. Here the CDR3 DNA reads TGTGCCAGCAGCTTAGGGGATAGGGGAAACACCATATATTTT. Its translation: CASSLGDRGNTIYF.